Sequencing of this T cell receptor beta chain was carried out in a study of cytotoxic CD8 clonotypes in ibrutinib-treated CLL. Sequenced by immunoSEQ multiplex PCR; TCRdb stores in-frame clones only, minus some. The sample consists of 150,000 or so clones, more than 75% of them appearing once. The germline CDR1 and CDR2 sequences are GTSNPN and SVGIG (reference sequence). The CDR3 sequence is 14 residues long. Trimming removed 2 bases from V and 0 bases from J, with 8 bases in between. The starting material was PBMCs, obtained after 36 months of ibrutinib treatment. This clonotype was sampled from a human donor with chronic lymphocytic leukemia. The chain recombines TRBV30 with TRBJ1-3; D unclear. The CDR3 DNA sequence: TGTGCCTGGAGTAGACGGGCCTCTGGAAACACCATATATTTT. Translated: CAWSRRASGNTIYF.